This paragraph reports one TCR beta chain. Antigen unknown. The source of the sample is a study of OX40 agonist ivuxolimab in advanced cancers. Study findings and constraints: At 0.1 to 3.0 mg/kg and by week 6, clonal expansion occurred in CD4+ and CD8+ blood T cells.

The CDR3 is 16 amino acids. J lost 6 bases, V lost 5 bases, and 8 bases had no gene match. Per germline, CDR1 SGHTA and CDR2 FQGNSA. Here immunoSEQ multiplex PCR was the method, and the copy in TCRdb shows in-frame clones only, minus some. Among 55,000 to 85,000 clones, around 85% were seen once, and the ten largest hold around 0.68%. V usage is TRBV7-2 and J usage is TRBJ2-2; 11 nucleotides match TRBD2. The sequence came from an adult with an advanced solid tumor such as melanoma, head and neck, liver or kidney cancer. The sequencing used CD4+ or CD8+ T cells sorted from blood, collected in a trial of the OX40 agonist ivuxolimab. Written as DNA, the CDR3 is TGTGCCAGCAGCCGGAATAGCGGGGGGGCTTCCGGGGAGCTGTTTTTT. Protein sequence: CASSRNSGGASGELFF.